In its sample, the clone carrying this T cell receptor (beta chain) was seen a few times. The trim removed 5 bases at V and 2 bases at J, leaving 10 bases unmatched. The CDR3 covers 16 residues. Researchers prepared the TCRbeta library using unique molecular identifiers, the study reports. TCRdb reprocessed the PCR reads with MiXCR, giving one entry per CDR3 protein. This sample has about 540,000 distinct CDR3 sequences, with 15% to 20% found just once. The data stem from a study of T-cell reconstitution after alpha-beta-depleted transplantation in children. The sequencing used PBMCs from the stem cell graft donor, collected from the stem cell graft. The sequence was obtained from a human donor who donated a stem cell graft to a child with acute lymphoblastic leukemia. V is TRBV12-3 or TRBV12-4 and J is TRBJ2-7; the match to TRBD2 covers 9 bases. The CDR3 bases are TGTGCCAGCAGTCTCAACTCTATAGCGGGGGCCTACGAGCAGTACTTC. It codes for CASSLNSIAGAYEQYF.